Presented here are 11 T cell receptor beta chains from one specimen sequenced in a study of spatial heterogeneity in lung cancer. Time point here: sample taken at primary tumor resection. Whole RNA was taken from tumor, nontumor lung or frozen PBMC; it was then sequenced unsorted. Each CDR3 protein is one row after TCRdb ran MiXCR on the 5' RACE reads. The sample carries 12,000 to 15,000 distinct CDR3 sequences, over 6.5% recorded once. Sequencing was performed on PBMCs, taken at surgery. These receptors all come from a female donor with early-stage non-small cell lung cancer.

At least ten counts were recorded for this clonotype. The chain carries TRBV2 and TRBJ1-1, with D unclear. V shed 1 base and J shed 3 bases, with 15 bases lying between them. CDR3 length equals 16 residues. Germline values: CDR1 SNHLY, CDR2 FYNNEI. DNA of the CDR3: TGTGCCAGCAGTGAAGGCGTAGGGAAAGGCGACACTGAAGCTTTCTTT. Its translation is CASSEGVGKGDTEAFF.

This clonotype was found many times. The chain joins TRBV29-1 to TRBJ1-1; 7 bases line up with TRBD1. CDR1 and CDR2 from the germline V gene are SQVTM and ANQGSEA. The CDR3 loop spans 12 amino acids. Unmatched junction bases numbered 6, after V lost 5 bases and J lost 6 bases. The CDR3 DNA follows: TGCAGCGTTATTTCAGGGGGACCTGAAGCTTTCTTT. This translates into CSVISGGPEAFF.

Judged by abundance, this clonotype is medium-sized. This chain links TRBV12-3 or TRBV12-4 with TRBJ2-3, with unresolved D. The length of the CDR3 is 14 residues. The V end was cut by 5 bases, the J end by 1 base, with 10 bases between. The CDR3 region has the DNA TGTGCCAGCAGTCCCCGCGTCGGCACAGATACGCAGTATTTT. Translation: CASSPRVGTDTQYF.

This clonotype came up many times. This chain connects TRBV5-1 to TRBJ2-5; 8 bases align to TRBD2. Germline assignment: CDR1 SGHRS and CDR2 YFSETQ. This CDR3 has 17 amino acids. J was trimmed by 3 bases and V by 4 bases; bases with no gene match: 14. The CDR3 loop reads CASSKDPRGALEETQYF. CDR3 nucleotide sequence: TGCGCCAGCAGCAAGGACCCGCGGGGGGCGCTTGAAGAGACCCAGTACTTC. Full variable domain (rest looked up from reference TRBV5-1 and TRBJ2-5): KAGVTQTPRYLIKTRGQQVTLSCSPISGHRSVSWYQQTPGQGLQFLFEYFSETQRNKGNFPGRFSGRQFSNSRSEMNVSTLELGDSALYLCASSKDPRGALEETQYFGPGTRLLVL.

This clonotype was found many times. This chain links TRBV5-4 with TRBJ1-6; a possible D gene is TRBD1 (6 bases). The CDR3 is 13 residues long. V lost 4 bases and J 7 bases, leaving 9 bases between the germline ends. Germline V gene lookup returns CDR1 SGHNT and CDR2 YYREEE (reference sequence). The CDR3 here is CASSPTGNSPLHF. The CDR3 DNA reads TGTGCCAGCAGCCCCACAGGGAATTCACCCCTCCACTTT.

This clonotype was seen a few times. CDR3 residues: CASSPTTSQGDEQYF. CDR3 coding DNA: TGTGCCAGCAGCCCAACGACTAGCCAGGGGGACGAGCAGTACTTC. The rearrangement uses TRBV4-2 and TRBJ2-7; D possibly uses TRBD1 or TRBD2 (7 bases each). CDR3 length equals 15 residues. The germline CDR1 and CDR2 sequences are LGHNA and YNFKEQ. V gave up 4 bases and J gave up 5 bases, with 18 bases separating them.

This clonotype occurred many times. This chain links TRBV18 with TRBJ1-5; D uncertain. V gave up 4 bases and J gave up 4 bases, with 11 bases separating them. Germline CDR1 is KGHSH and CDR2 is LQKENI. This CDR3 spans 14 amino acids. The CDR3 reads CASSLSLGNQPQHF. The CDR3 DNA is TGTGCCAGCTCACTGTCCTTGGGGAATCAGCCCCAGCATTTT.

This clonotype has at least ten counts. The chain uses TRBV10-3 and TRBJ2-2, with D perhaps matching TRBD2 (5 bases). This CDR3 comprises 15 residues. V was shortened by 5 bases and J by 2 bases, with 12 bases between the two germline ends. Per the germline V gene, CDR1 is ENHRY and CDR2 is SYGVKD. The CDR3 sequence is CAISPASLNTGELFF. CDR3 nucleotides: TGTGCCATCAGTCCTGCTAGCTTAAACACCGGGGAGCTGTTTTTT.

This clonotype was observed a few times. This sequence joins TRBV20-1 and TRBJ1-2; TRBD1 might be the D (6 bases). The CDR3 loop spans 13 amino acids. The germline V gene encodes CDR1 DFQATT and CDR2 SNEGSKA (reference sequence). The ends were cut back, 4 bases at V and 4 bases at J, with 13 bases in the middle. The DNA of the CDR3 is TGCAGTGCTACTGGACAGATAGGCTATGGCTACACCTTC. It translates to CSATGQIGYGYTF.

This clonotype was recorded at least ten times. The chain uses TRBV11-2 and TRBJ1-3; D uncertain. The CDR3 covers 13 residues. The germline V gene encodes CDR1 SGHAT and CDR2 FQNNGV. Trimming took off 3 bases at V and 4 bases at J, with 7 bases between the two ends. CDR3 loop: CASSFAGGNTIYF. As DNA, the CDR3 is TGTGCCAGCAGCTTTGCCGGAGGAAACACCATATATTTT.

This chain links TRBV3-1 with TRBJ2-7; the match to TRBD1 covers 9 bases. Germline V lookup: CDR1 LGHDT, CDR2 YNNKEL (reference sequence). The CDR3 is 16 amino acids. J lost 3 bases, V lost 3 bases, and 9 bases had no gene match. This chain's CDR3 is CASSQVATGGIYEQYF. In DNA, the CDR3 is TGTGCCAGCAGCCAGGTCGCGACAGGGGGTATCTACGAGCAGTACTTC.